The present TCR beta chain was sequenced within a study of T-cell reconstitution after alpha-beta-depleted transplantation in children. Unique molecular identifiers were incorporated when the TCRbeta library was constructed. One entry per CDR3 protein results from TCRdb running MiXCR on the PCR reads. The sample shows about 340,000 distinct CDR3 sequences, approximately 10% of them seen only once. This CDR3 comprises 14 residues. The V gene lost 9 bases and the J gene lost 3 bases, with 15 bases spanning the gap. Per germline, CDR1 MGHDK and CDR2 SYGVNS. This clonotype was picked up a small number of times.

The TCR comes from a human donor who donated a stem cell graft to a child with acute lymphoblastic leukemia. Sequenced material: PBMCs from the stem cell graft donor, taken from the stem cell graft. The V and J genes are TRBV25-1 and TRBJ2-1; D is unclear. As DNA, the CDR3 is TGTGCCAGACGAGGTGAATGGAGCTACAATGAGCAGTTCTTC. Translated: CARRGEWSYNEQFF.